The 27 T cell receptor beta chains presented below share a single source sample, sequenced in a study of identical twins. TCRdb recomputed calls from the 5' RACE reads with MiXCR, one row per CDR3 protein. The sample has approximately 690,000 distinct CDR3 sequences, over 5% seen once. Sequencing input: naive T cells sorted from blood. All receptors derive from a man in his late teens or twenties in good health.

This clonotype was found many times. The CDR3 sequence: CASSLEGLGEQFF. The CDR3 DNA follows: TGTGCCAGCAGCTTGGAAGGACTGGGCGAGCAGTTCTTC. V usage is TRBV5-5 and J usage is TRBJ2-1; D might be TRBD2 (5 bases). V was cut by 0 bases and J by 10 bases, with 11 bases left in between. The CDR3 contains 13 residues. Germline CDR1 is SGHKS and CDR2 is YYEKEE (reference sequence).

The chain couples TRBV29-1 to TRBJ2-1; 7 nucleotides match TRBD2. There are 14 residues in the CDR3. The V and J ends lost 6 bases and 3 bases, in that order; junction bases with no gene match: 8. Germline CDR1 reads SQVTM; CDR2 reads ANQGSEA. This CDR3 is CSVNRREYYNEQFF. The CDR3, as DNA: TGCAGCGTAAACAGGCGGGAGTACTACAATGAGCAGTTCTTC.

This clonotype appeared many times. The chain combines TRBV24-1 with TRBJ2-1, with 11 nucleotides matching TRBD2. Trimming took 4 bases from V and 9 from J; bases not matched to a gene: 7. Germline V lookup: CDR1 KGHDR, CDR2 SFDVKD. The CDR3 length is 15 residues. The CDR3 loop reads CATSDSSGRISEQFF. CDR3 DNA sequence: TGTGCCACCAGTGACTCTAGCGGGAGGATCAGTGAGCAGTTCTTC.

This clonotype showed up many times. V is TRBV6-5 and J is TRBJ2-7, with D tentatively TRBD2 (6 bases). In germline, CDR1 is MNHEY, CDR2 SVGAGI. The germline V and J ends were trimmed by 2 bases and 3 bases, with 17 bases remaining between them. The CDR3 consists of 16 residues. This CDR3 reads CASSYRVRDLYYEQYV. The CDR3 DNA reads TGTGCCAGCAGTTACCGAGTTAGGGACTTGTACTACGAGCAGTACGTC.

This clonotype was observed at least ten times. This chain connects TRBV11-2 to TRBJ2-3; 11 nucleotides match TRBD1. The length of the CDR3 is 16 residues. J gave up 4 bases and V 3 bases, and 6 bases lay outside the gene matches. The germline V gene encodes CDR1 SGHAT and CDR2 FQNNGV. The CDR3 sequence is CASSFTDRGHADTQYF. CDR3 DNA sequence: TGTGCCAGCAGCTTTACGGACAGGGGGCACGCAGATACGCAGTATTTT.

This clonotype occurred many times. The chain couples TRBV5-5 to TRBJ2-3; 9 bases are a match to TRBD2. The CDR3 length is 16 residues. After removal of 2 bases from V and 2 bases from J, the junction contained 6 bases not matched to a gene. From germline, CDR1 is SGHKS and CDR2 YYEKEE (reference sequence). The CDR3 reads CASSLWLAGYTDTQYF. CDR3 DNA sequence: TGTGCCAGCAGCTTATGGCTAGCGGGATACACAGATACGCAGTATTTT. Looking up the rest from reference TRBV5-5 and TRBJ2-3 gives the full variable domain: DAGVTQSPTHLIKTRGQQVTLRCSPISGHKSVSWYQQVLGQGPQFIFQYYEKEERGRGNFPDRFSARQFPNYSSELNVNALLLGDSALYLCASSLWLAGYTDTQYFGPGTRLTVL.

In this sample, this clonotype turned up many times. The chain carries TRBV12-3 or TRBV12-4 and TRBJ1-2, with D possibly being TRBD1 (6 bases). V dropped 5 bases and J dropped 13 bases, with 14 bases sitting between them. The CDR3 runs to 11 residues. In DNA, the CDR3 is TGTGCCAGCAGTGACGCCAGGGGAGCCACCTTC. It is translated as CASSDARGATF.

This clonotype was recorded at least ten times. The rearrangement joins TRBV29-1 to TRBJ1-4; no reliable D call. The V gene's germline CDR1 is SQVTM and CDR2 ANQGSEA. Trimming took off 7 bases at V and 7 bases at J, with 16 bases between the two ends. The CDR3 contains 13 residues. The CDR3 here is CSGQFVLSEKLFF. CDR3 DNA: TGCAGCGGCCAGTTTGTGTTGAGTGAAAAACTGTTTTTT.

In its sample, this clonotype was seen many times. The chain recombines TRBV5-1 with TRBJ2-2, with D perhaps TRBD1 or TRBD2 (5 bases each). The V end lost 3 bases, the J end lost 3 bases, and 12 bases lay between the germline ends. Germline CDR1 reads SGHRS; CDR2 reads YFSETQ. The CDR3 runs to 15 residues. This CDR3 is CASSWGIPDTGELFF. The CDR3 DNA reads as TGCGCCAGCAGCTGGGGGATCCCCGACACCGGGGAGCTGTTTTTT.

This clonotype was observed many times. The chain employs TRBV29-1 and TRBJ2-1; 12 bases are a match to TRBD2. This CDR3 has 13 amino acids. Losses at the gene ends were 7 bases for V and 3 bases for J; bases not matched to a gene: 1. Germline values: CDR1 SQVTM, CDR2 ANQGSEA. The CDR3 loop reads CSASGRVYNEQFF. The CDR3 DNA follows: TGCAGCGCTAGCGGGAGGGTCTACAATGAGCAGTTCTTC.

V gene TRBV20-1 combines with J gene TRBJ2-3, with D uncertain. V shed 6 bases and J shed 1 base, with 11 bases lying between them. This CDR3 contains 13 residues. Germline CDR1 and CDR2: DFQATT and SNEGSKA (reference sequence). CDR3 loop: CSAPTPGTDTQYF. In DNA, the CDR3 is TGCAGTGCCCCCACCCCGGGCACAGATACGCAGTATTTT.

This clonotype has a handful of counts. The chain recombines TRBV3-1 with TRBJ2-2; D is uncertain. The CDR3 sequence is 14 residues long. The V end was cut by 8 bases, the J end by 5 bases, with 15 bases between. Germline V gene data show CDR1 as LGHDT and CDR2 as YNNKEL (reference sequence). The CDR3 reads CASSPNIQTGELFF. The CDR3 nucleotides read TGTGCCAGCTCCCCTAATATCCAGACCGGGGAGCTGTTTTTT.

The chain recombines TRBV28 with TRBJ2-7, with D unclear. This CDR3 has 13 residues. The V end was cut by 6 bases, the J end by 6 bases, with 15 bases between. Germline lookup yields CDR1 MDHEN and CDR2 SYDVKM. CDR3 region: CASRWLAGVEQYF. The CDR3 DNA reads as TGTGCCAGCAGATGGTTGGCCGGTGTCGAGCAGTACTTC.

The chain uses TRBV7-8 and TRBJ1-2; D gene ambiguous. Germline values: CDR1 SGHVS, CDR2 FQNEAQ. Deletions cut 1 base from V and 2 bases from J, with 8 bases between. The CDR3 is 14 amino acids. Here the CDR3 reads CASSLEPENYGYTF. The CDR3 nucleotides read TGTGCCAGCAGCTTAGAGCCGGAGAACTATGGCTACACCTTC.

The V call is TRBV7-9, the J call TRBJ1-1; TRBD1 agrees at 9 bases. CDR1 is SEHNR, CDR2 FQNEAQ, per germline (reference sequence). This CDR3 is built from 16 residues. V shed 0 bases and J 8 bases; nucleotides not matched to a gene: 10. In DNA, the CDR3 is TGTGCCAGCAGCTTAGCGTTTGGGGGACAGGGACCAGAAGCTTTCTTT. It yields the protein CASSLAFGGQGPEAFF.

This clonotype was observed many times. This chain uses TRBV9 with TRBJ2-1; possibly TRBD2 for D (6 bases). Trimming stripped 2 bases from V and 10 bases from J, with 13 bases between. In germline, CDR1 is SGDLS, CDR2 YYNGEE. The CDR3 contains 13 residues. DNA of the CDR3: TGTGCCAGCAGCGTCCTAGGGGACTTCGAGCAGTTCTTC. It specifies CASSVLGDFEQFF. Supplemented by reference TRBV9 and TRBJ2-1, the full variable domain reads DSGVTQTPKHLITATGQRVTLRCSPRSGDLSVYWYQQSLDQGLQFLIQYYNGEERAKGNILERFSAQQFPDLHSELNLSSLELGDSALYFCASSVLGDFEQFFGPGTRLTVL.

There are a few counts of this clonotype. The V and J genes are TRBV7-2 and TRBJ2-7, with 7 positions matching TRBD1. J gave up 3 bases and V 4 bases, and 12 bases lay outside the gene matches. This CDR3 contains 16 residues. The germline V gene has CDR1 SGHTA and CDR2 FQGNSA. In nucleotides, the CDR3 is TGTGCCAGCAGCTCGACCCGGGACAGAGCTTTCTACGAGCAGTACTTC. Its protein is CASSSTRDRAFYEQYF. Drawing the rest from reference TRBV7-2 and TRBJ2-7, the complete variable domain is GAGVSQSPSNKVTEKGKDVELRCDPISGHTALYWYRQSLGQGLEFLIYFQGNSAPDKSGLPSDRFSAERTGGSVSTLTIQRTQQEDSAVYLCASSSTRDRAFYEQYFGPGTRLTVT.

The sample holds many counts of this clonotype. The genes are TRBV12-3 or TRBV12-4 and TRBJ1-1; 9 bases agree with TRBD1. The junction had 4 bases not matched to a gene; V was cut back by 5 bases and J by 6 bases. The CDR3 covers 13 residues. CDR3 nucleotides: TGTGCCAGCAGTAGTACAGGGGGCGCTGAAGCTTTCTTT. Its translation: CASSSTGGAEAFF.

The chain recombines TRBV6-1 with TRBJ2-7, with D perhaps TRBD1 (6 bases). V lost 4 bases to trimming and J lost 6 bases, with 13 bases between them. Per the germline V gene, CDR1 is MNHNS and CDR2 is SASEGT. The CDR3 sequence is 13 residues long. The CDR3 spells CASSGPGAGEQYF. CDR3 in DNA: TGTGCCAGCAGTGGCCCAGGGGCCGGCGAGCAGTACTTC.

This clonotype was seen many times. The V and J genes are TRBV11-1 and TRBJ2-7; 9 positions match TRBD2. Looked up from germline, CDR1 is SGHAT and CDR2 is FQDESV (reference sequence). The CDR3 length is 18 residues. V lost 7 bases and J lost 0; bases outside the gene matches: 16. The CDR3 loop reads CASTEARLAGHSSYEQYF. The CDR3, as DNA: TGTGCCAGCACCGAAGCCCGGCTAGCGGGACATAGCTCCTACGAGCAGTACTTC.

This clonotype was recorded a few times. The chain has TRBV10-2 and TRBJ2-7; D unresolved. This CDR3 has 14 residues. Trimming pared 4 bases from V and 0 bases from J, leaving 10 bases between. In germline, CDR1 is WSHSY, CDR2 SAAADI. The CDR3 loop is CASSVTRTSYEQYV. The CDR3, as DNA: TGCGCCAGCAGTGTTACGAGAACCTCCTACGAGCAGTACGTC.

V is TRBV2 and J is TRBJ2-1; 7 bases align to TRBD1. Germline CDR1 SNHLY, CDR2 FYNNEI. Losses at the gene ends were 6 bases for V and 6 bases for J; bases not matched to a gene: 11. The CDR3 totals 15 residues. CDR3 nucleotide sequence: TGTGCCAGCAGGGCCGGGACAGCCATAACCAATGAGCAGTTCTTC. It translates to CASRAGTAITNEQFF.

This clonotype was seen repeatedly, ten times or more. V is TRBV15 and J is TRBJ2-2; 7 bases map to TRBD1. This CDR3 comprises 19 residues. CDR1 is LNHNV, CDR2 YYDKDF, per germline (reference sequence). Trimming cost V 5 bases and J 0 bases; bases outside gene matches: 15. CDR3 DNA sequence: TGTGCCACCAGCCGACAAGGGGTACAGGGGACGGCGAACACCGGGGAGCTGTTTTTT. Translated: CATSRQGVQGTANTGELFF. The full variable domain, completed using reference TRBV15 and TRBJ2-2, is DAMVIQNPRYQVTQFGKPVTLSCSQTLNHNVMYWYQQKSSQAPKLLFHYYDKDFNNEADTPDNFQSRRPNTSFCFLDIRSPGLGDTAMYLCATSRQGVQGTANTGELFFGEGSRLTVL.

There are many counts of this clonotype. CDR3: CASSDPYEQYF. The CDR3 DNA reads TGTGCCAGCAGCGACCCCTACGAGCAGTACTTC. This chain links TRBV7-2 with TRBJ2-7; the D is unclear. The V end was cut by 5 bases, the J end by 2 bases, with 4 bases between. This CDR3 contains 11 residues. Germline values: CDR1 SGHTA, CDR2 FQGNSA.

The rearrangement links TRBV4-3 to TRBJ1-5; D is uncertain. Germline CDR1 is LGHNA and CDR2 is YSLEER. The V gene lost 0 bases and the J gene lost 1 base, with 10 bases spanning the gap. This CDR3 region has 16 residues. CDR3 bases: TGCGCCAGCAGCCAAGATTCCCAAGGGAGCAATCAGCCCCAGCATTTT. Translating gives CASSQDSQGSNQPQHF.

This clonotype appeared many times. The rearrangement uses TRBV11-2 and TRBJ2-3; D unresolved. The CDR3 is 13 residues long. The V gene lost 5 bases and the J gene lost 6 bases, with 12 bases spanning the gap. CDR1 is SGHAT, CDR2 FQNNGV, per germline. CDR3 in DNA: TGTGCCAGCAGCAAAGTCGGCTGGGATACGCAGTATTTT. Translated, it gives CASSKVGWDTQYF.

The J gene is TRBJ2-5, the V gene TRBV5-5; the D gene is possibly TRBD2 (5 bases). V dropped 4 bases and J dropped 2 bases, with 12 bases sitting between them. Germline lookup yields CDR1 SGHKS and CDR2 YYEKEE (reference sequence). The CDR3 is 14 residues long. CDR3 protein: CASSPTPGQETQYF. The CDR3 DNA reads TGTGCCAGCAGCCCAACTCCGGGGCAAGAGACCCAGTACTTC.